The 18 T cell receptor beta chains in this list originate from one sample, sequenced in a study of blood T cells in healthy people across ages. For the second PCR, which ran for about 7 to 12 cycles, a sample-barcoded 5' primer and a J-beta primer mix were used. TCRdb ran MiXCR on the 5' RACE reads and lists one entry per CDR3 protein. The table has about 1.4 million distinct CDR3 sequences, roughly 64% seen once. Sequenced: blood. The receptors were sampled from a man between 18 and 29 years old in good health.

CDR3 nucleotides: TGTGCCAGCAGCTTCGTACCCAGCGGGAGAGACTCTCGCGAGCGGTACTTC. Protein product: CASSFVPSGRDSRERYF. This chain connects TRBV7-6 to TRBJ2-5; 8 nucleotides line up with TRBD2. The CDR3 covers 17 residues. Germline V lookup: CDR1 SGHVS, CDR2 FNYEAQ. With V trimmed by 3 bases and J by 13 bases, 22 bases remained unmatched.

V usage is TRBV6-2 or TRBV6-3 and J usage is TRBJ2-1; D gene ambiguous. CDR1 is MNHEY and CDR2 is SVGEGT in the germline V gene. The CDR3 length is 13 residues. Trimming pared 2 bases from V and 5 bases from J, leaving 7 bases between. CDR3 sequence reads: CASSYLWNNEQFF. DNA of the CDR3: TGTGCCAGCAGTTACCTTTGGAACAATGAGCAGTTCTTC.

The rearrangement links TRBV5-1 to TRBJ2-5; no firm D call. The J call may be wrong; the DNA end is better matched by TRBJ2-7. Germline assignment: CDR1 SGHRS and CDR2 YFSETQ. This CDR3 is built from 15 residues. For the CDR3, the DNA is TGCGCCAGCACCCTCTCGGACCTCTCCACTGGCGAGCAGTACTTC. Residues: CASTLSDLSTGEQYF.

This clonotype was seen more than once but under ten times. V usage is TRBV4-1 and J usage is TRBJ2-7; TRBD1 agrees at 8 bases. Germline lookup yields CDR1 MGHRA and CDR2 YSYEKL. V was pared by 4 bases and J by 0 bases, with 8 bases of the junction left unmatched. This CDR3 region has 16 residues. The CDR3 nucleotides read TGCGCCAGCAGCCTCGTACCGGGGACAGGCTCCTACGAGCAGTACTTC. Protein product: CASSLVPGTGSYEQYF.

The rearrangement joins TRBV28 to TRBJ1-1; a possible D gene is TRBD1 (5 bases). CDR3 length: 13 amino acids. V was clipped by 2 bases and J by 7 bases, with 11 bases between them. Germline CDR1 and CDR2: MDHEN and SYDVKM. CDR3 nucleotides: TGTGCCAGCAGTTTAAGTAGGGGAGGTGAAGCTTTCTTT. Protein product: CASSLSRGGEAFF.

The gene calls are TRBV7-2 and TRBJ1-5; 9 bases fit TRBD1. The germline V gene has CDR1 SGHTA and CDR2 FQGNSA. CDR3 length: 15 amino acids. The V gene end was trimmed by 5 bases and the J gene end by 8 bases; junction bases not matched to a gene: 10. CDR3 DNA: TGTGCCAGCAGCCTTGGGACAGGGCTTGCGGAGCCCCAGCATTTT. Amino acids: CASSLGTGLAEPQHF. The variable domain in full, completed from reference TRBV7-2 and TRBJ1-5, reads GAGVSQSPSNKVTEKGKDVELRCDPISGHTALYWYRQSLGQGLEFLIYFQGNSAPDKSGLPSDRFSAERTGGSVSTLTIQRTQQEDSAVYLCASSLGTGLAEPQHFGDGTRLSIL.

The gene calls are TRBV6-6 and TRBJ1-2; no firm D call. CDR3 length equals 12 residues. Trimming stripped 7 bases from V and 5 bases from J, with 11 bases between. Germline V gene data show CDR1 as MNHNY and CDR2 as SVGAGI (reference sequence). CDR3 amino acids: CASMSGNYGYTF. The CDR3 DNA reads TGTGCCAGCATGAGCGGGAATTATGGCTACACCTTC.

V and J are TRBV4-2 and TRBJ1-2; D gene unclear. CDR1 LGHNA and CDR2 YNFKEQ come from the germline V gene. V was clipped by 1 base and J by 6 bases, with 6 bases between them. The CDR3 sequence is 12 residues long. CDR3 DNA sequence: TGTGCCAGCAGCCAAGGGAGAAATGGCTACACCTTC. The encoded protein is CASSQGRNGYTF.

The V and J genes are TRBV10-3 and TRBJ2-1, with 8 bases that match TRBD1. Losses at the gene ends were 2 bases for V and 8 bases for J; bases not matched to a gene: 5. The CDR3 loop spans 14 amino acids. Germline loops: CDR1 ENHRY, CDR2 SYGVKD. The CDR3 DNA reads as TGTGCCATCAGTGAGGGACAGGGAGTCGATGAGCAGTTCTTC. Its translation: CAISEGQGVDEQFF.

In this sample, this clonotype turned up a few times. This chain's CDR3 is CSVEGGIDIRGGTDTQYF. The CDR3 DNA reads as TGCAGCGTTGAAGGGGGTATTGACATCCGAGGCGGCACAGATACGCAGTATTTT. This chain connects TRBV29-1 to TRBJ2-3; D not certain. Trimming removed 1 base from V and 1 base from J, with 21 bases in between. Germline lookup yields CDR1 SQVTM and CDR2 ANQGSEA. The CDR3 is made up of 18 amino acids.

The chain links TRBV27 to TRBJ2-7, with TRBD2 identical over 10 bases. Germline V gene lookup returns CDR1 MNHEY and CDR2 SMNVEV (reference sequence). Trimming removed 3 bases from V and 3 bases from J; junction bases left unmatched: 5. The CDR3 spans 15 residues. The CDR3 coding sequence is TGTGCCAGCAGTTTTAGCGGGGGGCCGCGCTACGAGCAGTACTTC. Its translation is CASSFSGGPRYEQYF.

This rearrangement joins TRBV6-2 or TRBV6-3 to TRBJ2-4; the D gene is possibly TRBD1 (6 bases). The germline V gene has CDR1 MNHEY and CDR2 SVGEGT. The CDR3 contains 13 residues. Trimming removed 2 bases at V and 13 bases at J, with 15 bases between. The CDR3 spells CASSYEQGTEQYF. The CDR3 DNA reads TGTGCCAGCAGTTACGAGCAGGGGACGGAGCAGTACTTC.

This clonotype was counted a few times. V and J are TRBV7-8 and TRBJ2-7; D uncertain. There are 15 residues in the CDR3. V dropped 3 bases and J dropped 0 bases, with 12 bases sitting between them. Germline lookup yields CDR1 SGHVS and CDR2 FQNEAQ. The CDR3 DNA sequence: TGTGCCAGCAGCTTCGACTCCTTAGGCTCCTACGAGCAGTACTTC. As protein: CASSFDSLGSYEQYF.

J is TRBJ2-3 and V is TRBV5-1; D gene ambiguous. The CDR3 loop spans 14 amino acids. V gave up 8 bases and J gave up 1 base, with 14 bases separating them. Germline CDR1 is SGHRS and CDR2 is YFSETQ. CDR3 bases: TGCGCCAGTGCACCGGGTGATGGCACAGATACGCAGTATTTT. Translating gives CASAPGDGTDTQYF. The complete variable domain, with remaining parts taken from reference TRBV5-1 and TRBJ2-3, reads KAGVTQTPRYLIKTRGQQVTLSCSPISGHRSVSWYQQTPGQGLQFLFEYFSETQRNKGNFPGRFSGRQFSNSRSEMNVSTLELGDSALYLCASAPGDGTDTQYFGPGTRLTVL.

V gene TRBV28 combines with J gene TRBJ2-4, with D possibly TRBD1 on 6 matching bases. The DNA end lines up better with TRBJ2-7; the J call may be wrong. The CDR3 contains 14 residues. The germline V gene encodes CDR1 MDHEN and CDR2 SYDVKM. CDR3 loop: CASTRQANVNEQYF. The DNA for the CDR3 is TGTGCCAGCACGAGACAGGCTAATGTCAACGAGCAGTACTTC.

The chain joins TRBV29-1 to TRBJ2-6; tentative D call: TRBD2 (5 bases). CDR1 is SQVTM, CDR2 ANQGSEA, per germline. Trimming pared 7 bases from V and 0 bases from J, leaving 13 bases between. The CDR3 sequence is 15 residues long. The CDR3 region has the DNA TGCAGCGCAGAGGGCGGACCCTCTGGGGCCAACGTCCTGACTTTC. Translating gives CSAEGGPSGANVLTF.

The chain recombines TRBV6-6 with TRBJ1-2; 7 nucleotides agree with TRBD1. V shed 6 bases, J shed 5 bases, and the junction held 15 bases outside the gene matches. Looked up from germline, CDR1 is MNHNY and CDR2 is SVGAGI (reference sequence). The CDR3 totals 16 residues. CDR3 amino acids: CASSPSGQTLQYGYTF. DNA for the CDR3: TGTGCCAGCAGCCCGTCGGGACAGACCCTACAATATGGCTACACCTTC.

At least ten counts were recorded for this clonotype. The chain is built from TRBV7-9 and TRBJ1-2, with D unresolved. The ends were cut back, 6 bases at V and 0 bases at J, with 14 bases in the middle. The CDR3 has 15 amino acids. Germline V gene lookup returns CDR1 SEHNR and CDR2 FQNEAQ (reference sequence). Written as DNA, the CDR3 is TGTGCCAGCAGTTCTAGGGCAGCCGCTAACTATGGCTACACCTTC. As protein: CASSSRAAANYGYTF. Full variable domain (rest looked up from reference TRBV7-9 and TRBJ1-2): DTGVSQNPRHKITKRGQNVTFRCDPISEHNRLYWYRQTLGQGPEFLTYFQNEAQLEKSRLLSDRFSAERPKGSFSTLEIQRTEQGDSAMYLCASSSRAAANYGYTFGSGTRLTVV.